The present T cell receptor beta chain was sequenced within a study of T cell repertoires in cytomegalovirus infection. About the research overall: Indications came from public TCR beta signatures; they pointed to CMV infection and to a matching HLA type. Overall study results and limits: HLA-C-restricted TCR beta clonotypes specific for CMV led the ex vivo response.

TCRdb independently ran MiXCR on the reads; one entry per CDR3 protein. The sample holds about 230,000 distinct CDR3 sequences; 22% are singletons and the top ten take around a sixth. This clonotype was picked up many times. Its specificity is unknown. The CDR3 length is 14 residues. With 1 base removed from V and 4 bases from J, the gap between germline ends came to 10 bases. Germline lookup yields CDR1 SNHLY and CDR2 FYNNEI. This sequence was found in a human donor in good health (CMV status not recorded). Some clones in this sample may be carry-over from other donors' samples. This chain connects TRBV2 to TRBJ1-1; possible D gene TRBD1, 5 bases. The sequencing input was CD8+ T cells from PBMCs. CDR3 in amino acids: CASSEGRGGTEAFF. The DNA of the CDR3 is TGTGCCAGCAGTGAAGGTCGGGGGGGCACTGAAGCTTTCTTT.